Detailed here is one T cell receptor (beta chain). Its antigen is not known. The naive CD8 population came from CD45RO-negative cells selected for CCR7, without terminally differentiated effector memory CD45RA+ cells. The sample belongs to a study of shared clonotypes between healthy human individuals. As for the study in general: Serving as donors were a couple of women and a few men, whose ages spanned 18 to 49.

Broader study findings: Sequencing depth was expected to affect clonotype sharing among donors.

Produced via immunoSEQ multiplex PCR; TCRdb's table is partial and in-frame only. The profile shows around 700,000 clones, roughly nine tenths of them singletons. The V gene lost 6 bases and the J gene lost 0 bases, with 14 bases spanning the gap. CDR1 is SNHLY and CDR2 is FYNNEI in the germline V gene. This CDR3 is 15 amino acids long. The sample taken for sequencing was naive CD8+ T cells sorted from blood. The chain joins TRBV2 to TRBJ1-1, with unresolved D. This clonotype was obtained from a man younger than 40 in good health. The CDR3 is CASSPDPIMNTEAFF. The CDR3 nucleotides are TGTGCCAGCAGCCCGGACCCGATTATGAACACTGAAGCTTTCTTT.